The 24 T cell receptor beta chains below were found in one sample sequenced in a study of cytomegalovirus exposure and HLA in healthy donors. Primers for the PCR totalled 60 Vbeta and 13 Jbeta. Here immunoSEQ multiplex PCR was the method, and the copy in TCRdb shows in-frame clones only, minus some. The profile covers some 84,000 clones, with roughly 73% appearing a single time and around 2.5% taken by the ten largest. Input material: PBMCs. Every receptor here comes from a male donor in good health and CMV-seropositive.

The CDR3 reads CSVVGTGGERFPNTEAFF. CDR3 in DNA: TGCAGCGTTGTGGGGACAGGGGGTGAACGATTTCCGAACACTGAAGCTTTCTTT. The chain is built from TRBV29-1 and TRBJ1-1; 11 bases agree with TRBD1. The CDR3 loop spans 18 amino acids. Germline V lookup: CDR1 SQVTM, CDR2 ANQGSEA. Unmatched junction bases numbered 14, after V lost 4 bases and J lost 1 base.

V and J are TRBV27 and TRBJ1-1; D perhaps matches TRBD1 (6 bases). Germline V gene data show CDR1 as MNHEY and CDR2 as SMNVEV (reference sequence). V lost 5 bases, J lost 9 bases, and 16 bases lay in between. This CDR3 comprises 13 residues. The CDR3 bases are TGTGCCAGCAGTCAGTGGAGGACAGATAAAGCTTTCTTT. Translation gives CASSQWRTDKAFF.

In its sample, this clone was seen a few times. The chain is built from TRBV28 and TRBJ1-2; 12 bases align to TRBD1. Unmatched junction bases numbered 19, after V lost 10 bases and J lost 4 bases. CDR3 length: 18 amino acids. Looked up from germline, CDR1 is MDHEN and CDR2 is SYDVKM. CDR3 loop: CATSSKSGTGGIVYGYTF. The CDR3 coding sequence is TGTGCCACCAGCTCCAAGTCAGGGACAGGGGGCATTGTCTATGGCTACACCTTC.

The chain couples TRBV6-5 to TRBJ2-1; 7 bases agree with TRBD2. Germline V gene lookup returns CDR1 MNHEY and CDR2 SVGAGI. The CDR3 is 13 residues long. The trim removed 8 bases at V and 4 bases at J, leaving 5 bases unmatched. This CDR3 is CASGRGGYNEQFF. Here the CDR3 DNA reads TGTGCCAGCGGACGCGGGGGTTACAATGAGCAGTTCTTC.

The CDR3 region is CASSGYGGAYEQYF. The CDR3 nucleotides are TGTGCCAGCAGCGGCTACGGAGGGGCCTACGAGCAGTACTTC. The rearrangement joins TRBV4-2 to TRBJ2-7, with D possibly being TRBD2 (6 bases). Looked up from germline, CDR1 is LGHNA and CDR2 is YNFKEQ. The CDR3 extends over 14 amino acids. The V and J ends lost 5 bases and 2 bases respectively, with 13 bases between them.

The chain employs TRBV6-1 and TRBJ2-2, with a tentative D call TRBD1 (6 bases). The CDR3 consists of 14 residues. V was clipped by 8 bases and J by 1 base, with 11 bases between them. In germline, CDR1 is MNHNS, CDR2 SASEGT. CDR3 nucleotides: TGTGCCAGCTGGGGGACACTGAACACCGGGGAGCTGTTTTTT. Its translation: CASWGTLNTGELFF.

The chain carries TRBV7-9 and TRBJ2-1; 13 nucleotides agree with TRBD2. V was pared by 5 bases and J by 13 bases, with 8 bases of the junction left unmatched. Germline CDR1 and CDR2: SEHNR and FQNEAQ (reference sequence). The CDR3 length is 14 residues. The CDR3 sequence is CASSPRTSGSSQFF. The CDR3 DNA follows: TGTGCCAGCAGCCCGCGGACTAGCGGGAGTTCTCAGTTCTTC.

The chain joins TRBV2 to TRBJ2-3; 10 bases agree with TRBD2. CDR3 size: 13 residues. Trimming at V came to 6 bases and at J to 3 bases, leaving 0 bases not matched to a gene. Germline V CDR1 and CDR2: SNHLY, FYNNEI. The CDR3 nucleotides are TGTGCCAGCAGAGCGGGAGGGACAGATACGCAGTATTTT. It codes for CASRAGGTDTQYF.

This clone was seen a few times. J is TRBJ2-7 and V is TRBV5-4; D remains unclear. The V end was cut by 0 bases, the J end by 6 bases, with 4 bases between. Germline V CDR1 and CDR2: SGHNT, YYREEE (reference sequence). The CDR3 runs to 11 residues. CDR3: CASSLASEQYF. The CDR3 DNA sequence: TGTGCCAGCAGCTTGGCCAGCGAGCAGTACTTC.

This chain uses TRBV5-6 with TRBJ2-2; TRBD1 matches at 12 bases. Losses at the gene ends were 3 bases for V and 6 bases for J; bases not matched to a gene: 3. The germline gives CDR1 SGHDT, CDR2 YYEEEE. The CDR3 is made up of 15 amino acids. The CDR3 nucleotides are TGTGCCAGCAGCTGGGGACAGGGGGCGGCCGGGGAGCTGTTTTTT. This sequence encodes CASSWGQGAAGELFF.

The chain links TRBV18 to TRBJ2-2; D is perhaps TRBD1 (5 bases). The CDR3 is 16 amino acids. Trimming removed 6 bases from V and 1 base from J, with 15 bases in between. Germline CDR1 KGHSH, CDR2 LQKENI. CDR3 nucleotides: TGTGCCAGCTCGCGGACACAAACTCAGAACACCGGGGAGCTGTTTTTT. Its protein is CASSRTQTQNTGELFF.

The chain couples TRBV11-3 to TRBJ1-2; 7 positions agree with TRBD1. Germline V gene sequence: CDR1 SGHNT, CDR2 YENEEA. CDR3 length: 14 amino acids. V lost 5 bases, J lost 2 bases, and 5 bases stayed unmatched. The CDR3 here is CASSPGQTNYGYTF. CDR3 DNA sequence: TGTGCCAGCAGCCCGGGACAGACAAACTATGGCTACACCTTC.

V gene TRBV7-9 combines with J gene TRBJ2-2; TRBD1 might be the D (6 bases). The length of the CDR3 is 16 residues. Looked up from germline, CDR1 is SEHNR and CDR2 is FQNEAQ (reference sequence). V was pared by 5 bases and J by 2 bases, with 15 bases between. The CDR3 region is CASSDGQLTNTGELFF. The CDR3, as DNA: TGTGCCAGCAGCGACGGACAGCTTACCAACACCGGGGAGCTGTTTTTT.

Written as DNA, the CDR3 is TGTGCCAGCAGCATTAGCGGCAATTTCCTTTACAATGAGCAGTTCTTC. Its protein is CASSISGNFLYNEQFF. This chain links TRBV5-4 with TRBJ2-1; possibly TRBD2 for D (6 bases). The CDR3 has 16 residues. Germline V CDR1 and CDR2: SGHNT, YYREEE (reference sequence). V was shortened by 4 bases and J by 4 bases, with 18 bases between the two germline ends.

The genes are TRBV7-3 and TRBJ2-1, with a possible D match to TRBD2 (6 bases). CDR3 size: 12 residues. The V gene lost 4 bases and the J gene lost 14 bases, with 15 bases spanning the gap. Germline CDR1 and CDR2: SGHTA and FQGTGA. For the CDR3, the DNA is TGTGCCAGCAGCTCCTCTGCGGGATGGAAGTTCTTC. Protein: CASSSSAGWKFF.

V usage is TRBV2 and J usage is TRBJ2-1; 11 bases agree with TRBD2. V gave up 6 bases and J gave up 6 bases; unmatched junction bases: 7. This CDR3 is 15 amino acids long. The germline CDR1 and CDR2 sequences are SNHLY and FYNNEI. The CDR3: CASSVAGGVLNEQFF. The CDR3 DNA reads as TGTGCCAGCAGCGTAGCGGGAGGGGTACTCAATGAGCAGTTCTTC.

This chain uses TRBV19 with TRBJ2-6; 7 nucleotides match TRBD1. Trimming took 6 bases from V and 2 from J; bases not matched to a gene: 4. There are 15 residues in the CDR3. Germline V gives CDR1 LNHDA, CDR2 SQIVND (reference sequence). CDR3 residues: CASSHGTAGANVLTF. The CDR3 DNA reads TGTGCCAGTAGCCACGGGACAGCTGGGGCCAACGTCCTGACTTTC.

The chain has TRBV28 and TRBJ2-7; weak D call: TRBD2 (6 bases). The V and J ends lost 7 bases and 5 bases respectively, with 12 bases between them. This CDR3 is 12 amino acids long. From germline, CDR1 is MDHEN and CDR2 SYDVKM. CDR3 in amino acids: CASISTRHEQYF. CDR3 nucleotides: TGTGCCAGCATCTCGACTAGGCACGAGCAGTACTTC.

The chain is built from TRBV28 and TRBJ2-2, with D possibly TRBD2 on 5 matching bases. The germline gives CDR1 MDHEN, CDR2 SYDVKM. Trimming left V 7 bases short and J 1 base short, with 16 bases between. The CDR3 has 16 residues. The CDR3 DNA follows: TGTGCCAGCACGATTGGACGGAGGATGAACACCGGGGAGCTGTTTTTT. Its translation is CASTIGRRMNTGELFF.

This chain links TRBV14 with TRBJ2-4; maybe TRBD1 (6 bases). V dropped 1 base and J dropped 8 bases, with 12 bases sitting between them. Germline CDR1 reads SGHDN; CDR2 reads FVKESK. This CDR3 is 14 amino acids long. CDR3 in amino acids: CASSQAGVLDIQYF. CDR3 DNA: TGTGCCAGCAGCCAAGCAGGGGTATTGGACATTCAGTACTTC.

The chain is built from TRBV10-3 and TRBJ2-2, with TRBD1 as a possible D gene (6 bases). The germline V gene has CDR1 ENHRY and CDR2 SYGVKD. This CDR3 has 15 residues. V was shortened by 8 bases and J by 7 bases, with 20 bases between the two germline ends. The CDR3 bases are TGTGCCATCTGGGGACAAGGGGCGCCAGGCGGGGAGCTGTTTTTT. Residues: CAIWGQGAPGGELFF.

This chain connects TRBV9 to TRBJ2-1; 12 nucleotides agree with TRBD2. The CDR3 is 18 residues long. Germline CDR1 and CDR2: SGDLS and YYNGEE. V lost 3 bases and J lost 10; bases outside the gene matches: 17. CDR3 sequence reads: CASSGAGTSGPPRREQFF. The CDR3 nucleotides read TGTGCCAGCAGCGGGGCCGGGACTAGCGGGCCGCCGAGACGGGAGCAGTTCTTC.

The CDR3 is CASRAGTSGWGFLFF. In nucleotides, the CDR3 is TGTGCCAGCAGGGCCGGGACTAGCGGGTGGGGATTTCTGTTCTTC. The chain recombines TRBV6-1 with TRBJ2-1, with 12 positions matching TRBD2. Germline CDR1 reads MNHNS; CDR2 reads SASEGT. J lost 15 bases, V lost 6 bases, and 15 bases had no gene match. This CDR3 is 15 amino acids long.

This rearrangement joins TRBV6-5 to TRBJ2-7, with TRBD1 matching 10 bases. This CDR3 has 15 amino acids. Germline CDR1 is MNHEY and CDR2 is SVGAGI. Germline trimming cut 6 bases from V and 0 bases from J; bases unmatched to any gene: 5. CDR3 nucleotides: TGTGCCAGCAGGCCGACAGGGGGCCTCTCCTACGAGCAGTACTTC. It is translated as CASRPTGGLSYEQYF.